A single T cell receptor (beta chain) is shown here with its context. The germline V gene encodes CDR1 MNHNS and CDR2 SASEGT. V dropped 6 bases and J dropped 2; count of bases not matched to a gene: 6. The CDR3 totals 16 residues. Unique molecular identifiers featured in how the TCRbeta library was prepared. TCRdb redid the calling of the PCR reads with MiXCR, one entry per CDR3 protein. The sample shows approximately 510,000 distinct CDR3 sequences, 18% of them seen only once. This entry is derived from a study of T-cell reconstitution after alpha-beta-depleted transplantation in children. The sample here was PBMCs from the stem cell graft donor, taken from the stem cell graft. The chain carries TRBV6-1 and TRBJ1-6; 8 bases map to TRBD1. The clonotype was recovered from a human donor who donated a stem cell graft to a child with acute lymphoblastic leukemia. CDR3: CASSPGQAAYNSPLHF. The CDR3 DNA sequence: TGTGCCAGCAGCCCGGGACAGGCCGCCTATAATTCACCCCTCCACTTT.